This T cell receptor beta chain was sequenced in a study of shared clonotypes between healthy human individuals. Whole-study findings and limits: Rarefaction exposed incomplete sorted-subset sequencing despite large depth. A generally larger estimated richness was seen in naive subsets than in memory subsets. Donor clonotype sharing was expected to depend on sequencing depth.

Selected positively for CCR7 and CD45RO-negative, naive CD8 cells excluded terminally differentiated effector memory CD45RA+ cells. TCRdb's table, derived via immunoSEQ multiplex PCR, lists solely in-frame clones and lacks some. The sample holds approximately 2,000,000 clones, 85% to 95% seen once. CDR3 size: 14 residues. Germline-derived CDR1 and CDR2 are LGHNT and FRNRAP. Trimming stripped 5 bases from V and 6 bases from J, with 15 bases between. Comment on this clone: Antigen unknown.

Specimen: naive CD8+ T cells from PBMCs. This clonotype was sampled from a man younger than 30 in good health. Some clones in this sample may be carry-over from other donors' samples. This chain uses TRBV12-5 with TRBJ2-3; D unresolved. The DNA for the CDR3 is TGTGCTAGTGGTGGCGACGGGCTATTGGATACGCAGTATTTT. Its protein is CASGGDGLLDTQYF.